What follows are 23 T cell receptor beta chains derived from one specimen sequenced in a study of breast tumors, draining lymph nodes, adjacent tissues. MiXCR, run by TCRdb on the multiplex PCR reads, gives a single entry per CDR3 protein. The repertoire holds about 130,000 distinct CDR3 sequences, with about 20% as singletons. Breast cancer patients provided tissue from their axillary draining lymph nodes. The sample comprised axillary lymph node tissue. Source of these receptors: a female donor with breast cancer. Some clones in this sample may be carry-over from other donors' samples.

This clonotype was recorded at least ten times. This chain links TRBV12-3 or TRBV12-4 with TRBJ2-7; no reliable D call. With 5 bases removed from V and 4 bases from J, the gap between germline ends came to 9 bases. The CDR3 covers 12 residues. The CDR3 protein is CASSVLLYEQYF. CDR3 bases: TGTGCCAGCAGTGTTCTGCTGTACGAGCAGTACTTC.

The chain has TRBV28 and TRBJ1-5; D is perhaps TRBD1 (5 bases). Between the trimmed V and J ends, which lost 6 bases and 3 bases, there was a span of 15 bases. Germline CDR1 is MDHEN and CDR2 is SYDVKM. This CDR3 region has 15 residues. CDR3 sequence reads: CASRLDRQNNQPQHF. CDR3 in DNA: TGTGCCAGCAGACTAGATCGACAGAACAATCAGCCCCAGCATTTT.

This clonotype was seen many times. This rearrangement joins TRBV6-1 to TRBJ2-7; D unresolved. The CDR3 spans 14 residues. V lost 5 bases and J lost 5, with 16 bases in between. Germline CDR1 MNHNS, CDR2 SASEGT. CDR3 amino acids: CASSTERTLHEQYF. CDR3 nucleotide sequence: TGTGCCAGCAGTACCGAACGGACCCTCCACGAGCAGTACTTC.

This clonotype was counted many times. This chain connects TRBV20-1 to TRBJ2-5; TRBD1 or TRBD2 may be the D gene (6 bases each). Trimming removed 0 bases at V and 2 bases at J, with 7 bases between. The CDR3 totals 13 residues. Germline-derived CDR1 and CDR2 are DFQATT and SNEGSKA (reference sequence). In DNA form, the CDR3 reads TGCAGTGCTAGAGAAGGGGGGCAAGAGACCCAGTACTTC. Translated, it gives CSAREGGQETQYF.

Points on this clonotype: It may be a read error: a sequence one base away is much more abundant. The J gene is TRBJ2-3, the V gene TRBV5-1, with 8 bases identical to TRBD2. Germline loops: CDR1 SGHRS, CDR2 YFSETQ. This CDR3 contains 13 residues. The CDR3 loop is CASSWTSTDMQYF. The CDR3 coding sequence is TGCGCCAGCAGCTGGACTAGCACAGATATGCAGTATTTT.

This clonotype was seen at least ten times. The chain has TRBV29-1 and TRBJ1-2; possibly TRBD1 for D (5 bases). Germline CDR1 and CDR2: SQVTM and ANQGSEA. CDR3 size: 14 residues. Trimming took 6 bases from V and 0 from J, leaving 14 bases between them. The DNA of the CDR3 is TGCAGCGTGACAACCCGGGACTCTAACTATGGCTACACCTTC. This codes for CSVTTRDSNYGYTF.

With regard to this clonotype: Given a much more abundant clone one base away, this may be a read error. CDR3 bases: TGTGGATCGACTCCGGGGGCGGGGAGCTACACCTTC. Its translation: CGSTPGAGSYTF. The rearrangement links TRBV2 to TRBJ1-2; D might be TRBD1 (6 bases). The CDR3 has 12 residues. CDR1 and CDR2 (germline): SNHLY, FYNNEI.

This clonotype was observed at least ten times. This chain connects TRBV5-1 to TRBJ2-1, with D perhaps matching TRBD2 (5 bases). Germline V gene lookup returns CDR1 SGHRS and CDR2 YFSETQ. The CDR3 spans 12 residues. V shed 7 bases and J shed 5 bases, with 10 bases lying between them. CDR3 nucleotide sequence: TGCGCCAGCTCTAGCCGGGACAATGAGCAGTTCTTC. Its translation: CASSSRDNEQFF.

This clonotype is medium-sized within its sample. The gene calls are TRBV20-1 and TRBJ2-7; 12 nucleotides align to TRBD1. Germline trimming cut 5 bases from V and 4 bases from J; bases unmatched to any gene: 3. The CDR3 runs 13 residues. In germline, CDR1 is DFQATT, CDR2 SNEGSKA (reference sequence). CDR3 loop: CSAGTGGGYEQYF. DNA of the CDR3: TGCAGTGCTGGGACAGGGGGCGGGTACGAGCAGTACTTC.

A remark on this clonotype: A much larger clone differs from this one at a single base, so this may be a read error. This chain joins TRBV13 and TRBJ1-4; D remains ambiguous. CDR3 size: 16 residues. From germline, CDR1 is PRHDT and CDR2 FYEKMQ (reference sequence). CDR3 amino acids: CASSSWSELTNEKLSF. CDR3 coding DNA: TGTGCCAGCAGCTCTTGGAGCGAACTAACTAATGAAAAACTGTCTTTT. The entire variable domain, with the rest obtained from reference TRBV13 and TRBJ1-4, is as follows: AAGVIQSPRHLIKEKRETATLKCYPIPRHDTVYWYQQGPGQDPQFLISFYEKMQSDKGSIPDRFSAQQFSDYHSELNMSSLELGDSALYFCASSSWSELTNEKLSFGSGTQLSVL.

A remark on this clonotype: This is likely a read error, given that the CDR3 carries no conserved phenylalanine or tryptophan at its end. V and J are TRBV5-1 and TRBJ1-2; 9 bases align to TRBD1. The CDR3 length is 15 residues. CDR1 is SGHRS and CDR2 is YFSETQ in the germline V gene. For the CDR3, the DNA is TGTGCCAGCAGCTACAGGGGGCAGGAGAACTATGGCTACACCCTC. This encodes CASSYRGQENYGYTL.

Remarks on this clonotype: This may stem from a read error, because a much larger clone lies one nucleotide away. Since the CDR3 does not end with the conserved phenylalanine or tryptophan, this likely comes from a read error. The rearrangement uses TRBV12-3 or TRBV12-4 and TRBJ2-1, with unresolved D. CDR3 length: 15 residues. Trimming removed 0 bases at V and 3 bases at J, with 9 bases between. CDR3 sequence: CASSLAGIRYNEQFL. CDR3 bases: TGTGCCAGCAGTTTAGCGGGGATACGCTACAATGAGCAGTTCCTC.

This clonotype was seen ten or more times. V usage is TRBV2 and J usage is TRBJ1-2; 9 nucleotides agree with TRBD1. Germline V CDR1 and CDR2: SNHLY, FYNNEI. Germline trimming cut 6 bases from V and 2 bases from J; bases unmatched to any gene: 4. The CDR3 has 14 residues. CDR3 region: CASSDGQGNYGYTF. In DNA form, the CDR3 reads TGTGCCAGCAGCGACGGACAGGGGAACTATGGCTACACCTTC.

A single count supports this clonotype. A read error is possible here, since a much larger clone lies one base away. The chain carries TRBV19 and TRBJ1-5; TRBD1 matches at 11 bases. Germline V gene sequence: CDR1 LNHDA, CDR2 SQIVND (reference sequence). This CDR3 region has 13 residues. This CDR3 is CASSGTGGQPRHF. The CDR3 DNA sequence: TGTGCCAGTAGTGGGACAGGGGGTCAGCCCCGGCATTTT.

This clonotype was observed at least ten times. The J gene is TRBJ2-3, the V gene TRBV20-1; TRBD2 matches at 12 bases. V lost 5 bases and J lost 6; bases outside the gene matches: 6. CDR1 DFQATT and CDR2 SNEGSKA come from the germline V gene (reference sequence). The CDR3 runs 14 residues. CDR3 sequence: CSARTSGTVDTQYF. The CDR3 DNA follows: TGCAGTGCTCGGACTAGCGGGACGGTGGATACGCAGTATTTT.

Ten or more counts support this clonotype. The J gene is TRBJ2-3, the V gene TRBV24-1, with D perhaps TRBD2 (6 bases). Trimming removed 4 bases at V and 5 bases at J, with 24 bases between. The CDR3 contains 18 residues. The germline V gene encodes CDR1 KGHDR and CDR2 SFDVKD. CDR3 in DNA: TGTGCCACCAGTGACCGTACCTCCTCGACTAGGGGCCTAGATACGCAGTATTTT. This codes for CATSDRTSSTRGLDTQYF.

V usage is TRBV28 and J usage is TRBJ2-7; 8 bases align to TRBD2. This CDR3 is 14 amino acids long. J lost 3 bases, V lost 6 bases, and 7 bases had no gene match. Per the germline V gene, CDR1 is MDHEN and CDR2 is SYDVKM. CDR3 DNA sequence: TGTGCCAGCAGAACCGGGGGGGCGAACTACGAGCAGTACTTC. Translated: CASRTGGANYEQYF. Full variable domain (rest looked up from reference TRBV28 and TRBJ2-7): DVKVTQSSRYLVKRTGEKVFLECVQDMDHENMFWYRQDPGLGLRLIYFSYDVKMKEKGDIPEGYSVSREKKERFSLILESASTNQTSMYLCASRTGGANYEQYFGPGTRLTVT.

This clonotype was detected ten times or more. The chain combines TRBV19 with TRBJ2-3; 7 bases fit TRBD2. CDR1 LNHDA and CDR2 SQIVND come from the germline V gene (reference sequence). The CDR3 consists of 15 residues. J was trimmed by 0 bases and V by 7 bases; bases with no gene match: 7. In nucleotides, the CDR3 is TGTGCCAGTAACCAGTGGGGAGGGAGCACAGATACGCAGTATTTT. Amino acid sequence: CASNQWGGSTDTQYF. The full variable domain, completed using reference TRBV19 and TRBJ2-3, is DGGITQSPKYLFRKEGQNVTLSCEQNLNHDAMYWYRQDPGQGLRLIYYSQIVNDFQKGDIAEGYSVSREKKESFPLTVTSAQKNPTAFYLCASNQWGGSTDTQYFGPGTRLTVL.

This clonotype was observed at least ten times. The chain is built from TRBV5-1 and TRBJ2-3; 7 nucleotides match TRBD1. The trim removed 2 bases at V and 3 bases at J, leaving 9 bases unmatched. CDR3 length equals 16 residues. Germline V gene data show CDR1 as SGHRS and CDR2 as YFSETQ. The CDR3 coding sequence is TGCGCCAGCAGCTTTGGGGCCCCGGGACAGACAGATACGCAGTATTTT. This sequence encodes CASSFGAPGQTDTQYF.

This clonotype has ten or more counts. The chain has TRBV5-1 and TRBJ1-5, with 11 bases fitting TRBD1. J lost 6 bases, V lost 4 bases, and 3 bases had no gene match. This CDR3 region has 14 residues. Germline lookup yields CDR1 SGHRS and CDR2 YFSETQ. The CDR3 bases are TGCGCCAGCAGCGCCGGGACAGGGGGTCAGCCCCAGCATTTT. This codes for CASSAGTGGQPQHF.

This clonotype was seen at least ten times. V usage is TRBV10-3 and J usage is TRBJ1-3; maybe TRBD1 (6 bases). CDR1 ENHRY and CDR2 SYGVKD come from the germline V gene. Trimming pared 2 bases from V and 2 bases from J, leaving 13 bases between. The CDR3 has 16 residues. In DNA form, the CDR3 reads TGTGCCATCAGTGAGAGGGGGGGGGGCCCTGGAAACACCATATATTTT. As protein: CAISERGGGPGNTIYF.

Concerning this clonotype: Being one base from a much bigger clone, this may be a read error. The chain couples TRBV12-3 or TRBV12-4 to TRBJ1-5; 7 bases match TRBD1. The CDR3 has 15 residues. The CDR3 is CASSLATGMNQSQHF. The CDR3 nucleotides are TGTGCCAGCAGTTTAGCGACAGGGATGAATCAGTCCCAGCATTTT.

This clonotype was seen a few times. The gene calls are TRBV28 and TRBJ2-3, with D perhaps TRBD1 or TRBD2 (5 bases each). CDR1 and CDR2 from the germline V gene are MDHEN and SYDVKM. Trimming took 7 bases from V and 8 from J, leaving 7 bases between them. This CDR3 is 10 amino acids long. The CDR3 DNA reads TGTGCCAGCACGAGGGGTACGCAGTATTTT. Protein: CASTRGTQYF.